This paragraph covers one TCR beta chain sequence. The target antigen is unknown. Every sampled donor was Caucasian and healthy. The data were obtained in a study of identical twins. The CDR3 is 14 amino acids. From germline, CDR1 is SGHVS and CDR2 FQNEAQ. The junction had 2 bases not matched to a gene; V was cut back by 1 base and J by 5 bases. Overall study results and limits: Fewer insertions were carried by abundant cord blood beta clonotypes, but none was seen in memory repertoires.

TCRdb reanalysed the 5' RACE reads using MiXCR and keeps one entry per CDR3 protein. The sample holds about 530,000 distinct CDR3 sequences; around 24% are singletons and the top ten take 0.4% to 0.6%. This same sample was also taken into another study, of yellow fever vaccine responses in identical twins.

The source material was CD4+ T cells sorted from blood. This TCR was sampled from a young woman in good health. V gene TRBV7-8 combines with J gene TRBJ2-5, with TRBD2 identical over 9 bases. CDR3 residues: CASSLGTSAETQYF. The CDR3 DNA sequence: TGTGCCAGCAGCTTAGGGACTAGCGCGGAGACCCAGTACTTC.